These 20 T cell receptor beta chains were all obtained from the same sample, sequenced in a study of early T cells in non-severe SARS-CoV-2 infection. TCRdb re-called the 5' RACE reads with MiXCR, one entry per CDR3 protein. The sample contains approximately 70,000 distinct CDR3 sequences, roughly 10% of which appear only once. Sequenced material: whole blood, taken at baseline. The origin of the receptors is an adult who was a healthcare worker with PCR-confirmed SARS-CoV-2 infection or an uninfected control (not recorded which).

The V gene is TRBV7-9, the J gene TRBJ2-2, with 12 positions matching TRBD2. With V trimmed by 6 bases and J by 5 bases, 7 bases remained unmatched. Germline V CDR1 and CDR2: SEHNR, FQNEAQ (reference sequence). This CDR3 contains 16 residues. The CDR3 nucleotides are TGTGCCAGCAGTTTTTCTAGCGGGAGGGGAACCGGGGAGCTGTTTTTT. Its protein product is CASSFSSGRGTGELFF. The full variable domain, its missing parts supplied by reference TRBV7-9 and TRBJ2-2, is DTGVSQNPRHKITKRGQNVTFRCDPISEHNRLYWYRQTLGQGPEFLTYFQNEAQLEKSRLLSDRFSAERPKGSFSTLEIQRTEQGDSAMYLCASSFSSGRGTGELFFGEGSRLTVL.

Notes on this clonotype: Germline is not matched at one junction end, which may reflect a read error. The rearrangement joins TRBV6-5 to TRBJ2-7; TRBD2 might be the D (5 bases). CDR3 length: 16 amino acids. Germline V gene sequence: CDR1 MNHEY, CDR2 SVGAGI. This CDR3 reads CTSSPGERITYYEQYF. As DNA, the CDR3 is TGTACCAGCAGTCCCGGGGAGAGAATCACCTACTACGAGCAGTACTTC.

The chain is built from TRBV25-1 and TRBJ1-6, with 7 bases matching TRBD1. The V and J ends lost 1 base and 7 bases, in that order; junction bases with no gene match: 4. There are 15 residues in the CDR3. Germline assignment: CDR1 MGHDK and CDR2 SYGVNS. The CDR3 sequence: CASSEWRQGNSPLHF. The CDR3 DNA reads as TGTGCCAGCAGTGAATGGCGACAGGGAAATTCACCCCTCCACTTT. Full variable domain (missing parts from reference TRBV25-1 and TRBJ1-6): EADIYQTPRYLVIGTGKKITLECSQTMGHDKMYWYQQDPGMELHLIHYSYGVNSTEKGDLSSESTVSRIRTEHFPLTLESARPSHTSQYLCASSEWRQGNSPLHFGNGTRLTVT.

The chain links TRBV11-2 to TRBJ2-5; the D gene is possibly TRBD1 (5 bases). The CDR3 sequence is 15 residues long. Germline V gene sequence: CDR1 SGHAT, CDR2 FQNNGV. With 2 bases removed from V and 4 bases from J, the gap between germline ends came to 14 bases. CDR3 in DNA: TGTGCCAGCAGCTTAATTGGGGCCTCGGTAGAGACCCAGTACTTC. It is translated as CASSLIGASVETQYF.

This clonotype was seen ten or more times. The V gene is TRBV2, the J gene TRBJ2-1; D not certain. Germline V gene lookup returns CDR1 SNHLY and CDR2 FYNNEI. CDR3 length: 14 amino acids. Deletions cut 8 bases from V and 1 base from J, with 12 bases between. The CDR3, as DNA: TGTGCCAGCTCTCCAGCTGGATCCTACAATGAGCAGTTCTTC. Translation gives CASSPAGSYNEQFF.

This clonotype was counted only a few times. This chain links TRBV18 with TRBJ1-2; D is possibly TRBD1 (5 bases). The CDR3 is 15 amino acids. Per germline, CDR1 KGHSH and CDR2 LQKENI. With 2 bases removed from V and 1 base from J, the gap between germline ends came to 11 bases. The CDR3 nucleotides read TGTGCCAGCTCACCATTATCGGACAATAACTATGGCTACACCTTC. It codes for CASSPLSDNNYGYTF.

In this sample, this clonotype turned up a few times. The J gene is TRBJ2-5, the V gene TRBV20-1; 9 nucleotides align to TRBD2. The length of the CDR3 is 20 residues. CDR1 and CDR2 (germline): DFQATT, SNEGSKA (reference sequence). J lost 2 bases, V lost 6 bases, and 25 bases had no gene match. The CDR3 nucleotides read TGCAGTGCCAAAAAAACGGGGCTAGCGGGACGCCTCCGAAATCAAGAGACCCAGTACTTC. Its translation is CSAKKTGLAGRLRNQETQYF.

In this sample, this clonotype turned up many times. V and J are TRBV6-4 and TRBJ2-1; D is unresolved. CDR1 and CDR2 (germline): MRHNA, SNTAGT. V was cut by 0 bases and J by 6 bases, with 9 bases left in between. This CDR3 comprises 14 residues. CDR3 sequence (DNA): TGTGCCAGCAGTGACTCCGCTGACACCAATGAGCAGTTCTTC. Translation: CASSDSADTNEQFF.

CDR3 residues: CASTPFGHLAFF. The DNA of the CDR3 is TGTGCCAGCACCCCTTTCGGACACTTAGCTTTCTTT. The gene calls are TRBV7-2 and TRBJ1-1; D is perhaps TRBD1 (5 bases). Per germline, CDR1 SGHTA and CDR2 FQGNSA. The V end lost 7 bases, the J end lost 10 bases, and 16 bases lay between the germline ends. The CDR3 covers 12 residues. The full variable domain, its missing parts supplied by reference TRBV7-2 and TRBJ1-1, is GAGVSQSPSNKVTEKGKDVELRCDPISGHTALYWYRQSLGQGLEFLIYFQGNSAPDKSGLPSDRFSAERTGGSVSTLTIQRTQQEDSAVYLCASTPFGHLAFFGQGTRLTVV.

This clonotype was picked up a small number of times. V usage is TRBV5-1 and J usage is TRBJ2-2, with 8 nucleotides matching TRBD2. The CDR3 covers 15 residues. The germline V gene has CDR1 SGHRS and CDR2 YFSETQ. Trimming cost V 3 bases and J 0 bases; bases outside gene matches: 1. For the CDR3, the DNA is TGCGCCAGCAGCTATAGCGGGGCGAACACCGGGGAGCTGTTTTTT. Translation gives CASSYSGANTGELFF.

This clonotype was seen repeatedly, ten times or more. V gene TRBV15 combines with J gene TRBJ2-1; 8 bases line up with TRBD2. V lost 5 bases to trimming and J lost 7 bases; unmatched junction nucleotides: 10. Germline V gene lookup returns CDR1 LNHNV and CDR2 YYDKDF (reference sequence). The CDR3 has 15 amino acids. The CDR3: CATSQPTSVRNEQFF. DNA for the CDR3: TGTGCCACCAGCCAACCGACTAGCGTTAGAAATGAGCAGTTCTTC.

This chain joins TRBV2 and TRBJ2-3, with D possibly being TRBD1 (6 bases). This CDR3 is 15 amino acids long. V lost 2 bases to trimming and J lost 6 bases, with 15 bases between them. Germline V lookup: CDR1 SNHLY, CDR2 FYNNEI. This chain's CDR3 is CASSETGSGGDTQYF. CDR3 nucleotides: TGTGCCAGCAGTGAAACAGGGTCGGGTGGCGATACGCAGTATTTT.

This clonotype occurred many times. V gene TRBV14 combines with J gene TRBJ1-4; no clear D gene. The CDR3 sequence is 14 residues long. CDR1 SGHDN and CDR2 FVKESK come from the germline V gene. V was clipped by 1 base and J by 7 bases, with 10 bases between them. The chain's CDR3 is CASSQVTFPEKLFF. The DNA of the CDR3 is TGTGCCAGCAGCCAAGTAACATTTCCTGAAAAACTGTTTTTT.

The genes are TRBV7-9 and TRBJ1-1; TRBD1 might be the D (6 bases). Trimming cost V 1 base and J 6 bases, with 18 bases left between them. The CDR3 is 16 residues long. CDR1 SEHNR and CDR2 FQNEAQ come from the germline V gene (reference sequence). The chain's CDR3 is CASSLDPPPGVPEAFF. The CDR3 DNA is TGTGCCAGCAGCTTAGATCCACCTCCAGGGGTCCCTGAAGCTTTCTTT.

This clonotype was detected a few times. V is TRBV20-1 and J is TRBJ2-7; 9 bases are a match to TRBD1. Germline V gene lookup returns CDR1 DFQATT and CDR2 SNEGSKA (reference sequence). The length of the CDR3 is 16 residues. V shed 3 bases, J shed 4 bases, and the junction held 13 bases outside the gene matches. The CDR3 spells CSASALDRGKGYEQYF. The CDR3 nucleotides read TGCAGTGCTAGTGCACTGGACAGGGGTAAAGGATACGAGCAGTACTTC.

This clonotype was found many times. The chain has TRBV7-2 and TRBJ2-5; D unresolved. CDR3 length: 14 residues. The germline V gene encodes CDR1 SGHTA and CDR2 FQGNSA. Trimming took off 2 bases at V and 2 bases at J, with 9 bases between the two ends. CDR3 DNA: TGTGCCAGCAGCTTATTTTGGGATCAAGAGACCCAGTACTTC. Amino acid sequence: CASSLFWDQETQYF.

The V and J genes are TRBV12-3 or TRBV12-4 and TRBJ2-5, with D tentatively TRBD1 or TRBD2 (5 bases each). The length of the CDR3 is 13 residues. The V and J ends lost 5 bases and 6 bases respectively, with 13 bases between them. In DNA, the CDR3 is TGTGCCAGCAGTAGACTGGGGGTGAAGACCCAGTACTTC. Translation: CASSRLGVKTQYF.

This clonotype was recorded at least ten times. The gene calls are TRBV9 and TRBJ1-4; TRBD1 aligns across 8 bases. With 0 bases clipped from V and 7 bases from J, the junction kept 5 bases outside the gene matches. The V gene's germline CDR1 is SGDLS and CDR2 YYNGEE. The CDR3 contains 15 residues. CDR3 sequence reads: CASSVVAGGFEKLFF. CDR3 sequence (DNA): TGTGCCAGCAGCGTAGTTGCAGGGGGCTTTGAAAAACTGTTTTTT.

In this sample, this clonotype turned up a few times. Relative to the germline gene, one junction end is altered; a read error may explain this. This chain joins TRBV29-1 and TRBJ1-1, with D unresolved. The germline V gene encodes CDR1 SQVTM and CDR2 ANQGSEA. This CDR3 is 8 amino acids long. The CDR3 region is CSVEANTF. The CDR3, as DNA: TGCAGCGTTGAAGCCAACACATTT.

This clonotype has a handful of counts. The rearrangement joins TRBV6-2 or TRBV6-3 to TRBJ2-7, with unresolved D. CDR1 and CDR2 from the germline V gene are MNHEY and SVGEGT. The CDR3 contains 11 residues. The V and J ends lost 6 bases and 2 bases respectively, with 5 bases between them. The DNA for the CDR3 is TGTGCCAGCAGCCACACCTACGAGCAGTACTTC. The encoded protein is CASSHTYEQYF.